This T cell receptor beta chain was sequenced for a study of blood T cell repertoires in COVID-19. This CDR3 has 13 residues. The ends were cut back, 3 bases at V and 1 base at J, with 9 bases in the middle. Looked up from germline, CDR1 is SQVTM and CDR2 is ANQGSEA. The repertoire was sequenced with immunoSEQ multiplex PCR; TCRdb's copy has only in-frame clones and lacks some. This table has 100,000 to 150,000 clones, 85% to 90% appearing once. Specimen: peripheral blood. The sequence was obtained from a human donor in a cohort sampled during active COVID-19. V is TRBV29-1 and J is TRBJ1-1; D is uncertain. The CDR3 spells CSVDVGGNTEAFF. The CDR3 DNA reads TGCAGCGTTGATGTTGGAGGGAACACTGAAGCTTTCTTT. Combining the CDR3 with reference TRBV29-1 and TRBJ1-1 gives the whole variable domain SAVISQKPSRDICQRGTSLTIQCQVDSQVTMMFWYRQQPGQSLTLIATANQGSEATYESGFVIDKFPISRPNLTFSTLTVSNMSPEDSSIYLCSVDVGGNTEAFFGQGTRLTVV.